One sample yielded the 31 T cell receptor beta chains listed below, sequenced in a study of technical replicates of blood from a handful of donors (TCRdb year 2017). Receptors were amplified or captured by the immunoSEQ multiplex PCR assay. In TCRdb, the immuneACCESS table is reduced to in-frame sequences with V and J assigned. These tables do not hold every clone; where another copy was compared, an unresolved V gene accounts for under half, and the others remain unexplained. The sample records more than 55,000 clones, roughly nine tenths of which are singletons. In total, the top ten clones hold 0.38% of the sample. Sequenced sample: T cells isolated from PBMCs. The receptor source for this set is a human donor in good health.

This chain links TRBV28 with TRBJ2-3; tentatively, D is TRBD2 (5 bases). The CDR3 sequence is 14 residues long. V was trimmed by 3 bases and J by 2 bases, leaving 9 bases between them. Germline V gives CDR1 MDHEN, CDR2 SYDVKM. This CDR3 is CASSFPSPTDTQYF. CDR3 nucleotides: TGTGCCAGCAGTTTCCCTAGCCCCACAGATACGCAGTATTTT.

V and J are TRBV5-6 and TRBJ1-1, with 9 positions matching TRBD1. The V and J ends lost 3 bases and 7 bases, in that order; junction bases with no gene match: 4. The CDR3 has 13 residues. The germline CDR1 and CDR2 sequences are SGHDT and YYEEEE. The CDR3 here is CASSWGTGLEAFF. The CDR3 nucleotides are TGTGCCAGCAGCTGGGGGACAGGGCTTGAAGCTTTCTTT.

The gene calls are TRBV6-6 and TRBJ1-5; D uncertain. This CDR3 is 13 amino acids long. Germline CDR1 MNHNY, CDR2 SVGAGI (reference sequence). V gave up 7 bases and J gave up 4 bases, with 11 bases separating them. CDR3 loop: CASTNSLNQPQHF. Here the CDR3 DNA reads TGTGCCAGCACTAATTCCCTGAATCAGCCCCAGCATTTT.

The rearrangement uses TRBV18 and TRBJ1-1, with D perhaps TRBD1 (5 bases). V lost 1 base and J 4 bases, leaving 10 bases between the germline ends. The CDR3 has 14 amino acids. Germline CDR1 and CDR2: KGHSH and LQKENI. CDR3 DNA sequence: TGTGCCAGCTCACCACTCTACGGGGGCACTGAAGCTTTCTTT. Amino acid sequence: CASSPLYGGTEAFF.

The chain has TRBV11-2 and TRBJ2-1; 12 positions agree with TRBD2. CDR1 is SGHAT and CDR2 is FQNNGV in the germline V gene. With V trimmed by 5 bases and J by 9 bases, 8 bases remained unmatched. The length of the CDR3 is 15 residues. The CDR3 is CASSNRLAGAGEQFF. In DNA, the CDR3 is TGTGCCAGCAGCAACCGACTAGCGGGAGCGGGTGAGCAGTTCTTC.

With regard to this clone: An end of the junction differs from the germline gene, which may be a read error. This sequence joins TRBV7-7 and TRBJ2-7; the D gene is possibly TRBD2 (6 bases). Germline loops: CDR1 SSHAT, CDR2 FNYEAQ (reference sequence). The CDR3 totals 13 residues. CDR3 coding DNA: TGTGCTAGCAGCTTAGCCGGGAGCTACGAGCAGTACTTC. Its translation is CASSLAGSYEQYF.

The V gene is TRBV5-1, the J gene TRBJ2-2; tentative D call: TRBD2 (5 bases). V was shortened by 4 bases and J by 6 bases, with 22 bases between the two germline ends. This CDR3 has 17 amino acids. Germline V lookup: CDR1 SGHRS, CDR2 YFSETQ. CDR3 DNA sequence: TGCGCCAGCAGCCCCGTGGGCAAAGCGGACCAATCCGGGGAGCTGTTTTTT. Protein sequence: CASSPVGKADQSGELFF.

V usage is TRBV7-9 and J usage is TRBJ1-1; the D gene is possibly TRBD1 (5 bases). CDR3 size: 12 residues. The germline V gene has CDR1 SEHNR and CDR2 FQNEAQ (reference sequence). V dropped 7 bases and J dropped 6 bases, with 12 bases sitting between them. The CDR3 DNA is TGTGCCAGCAAGGGCGGGGGGGCTGAAGCTTTCTTT. Residues: CASKGGGAEAFF.

The chain joins TRBV28 to TRBJ2-2; 7 nucleotides match TRBD2. CDR1 MDHEN and CDR2 SYDVKM come from the germline V gene. V was pared by 2 bases and J by 7 bases, with 4 bases of the junction left unmatched. CDR3 length: 14 residues. This chain's CDR3 is CASSLLGEGGELFF. CDR3 bases: TGTGCCAGCAGTTTACTAGGGGAGGGCGGGGAGCTGTTTTTT.

The rearrangement links TRBV30 to TRBJ2-3, with D perhaps TRBD2 (6 bases). The V gene lost 0 bases and the J gene lost 3 bases, with 13 bases spanning the gap. The germline V gene has CDR1 GTSNPN and CDR2 SVGIG (reference sequence). CDR3 length: 15 residues. The CDR3: CAWSVLSGRTDTQYF. Here the CDR3 DNA reads TGTGCCTGGAGTGTACTCAGCGGGCGTACAGATACGCAGTATTTT.

The V gene is TRBV2, the J gene TRBJ1-5; D unresolved. This CDR3 region has 12 residues. V shed 7 bases and J shed 4 bases, with 8 bases lying between them. Germline-derived CDR1 and CDR2 are SNHLY and FYNNEI. The CDR3: CASNNANQPQHF. The CDR3 nucleotides read TGTGCCAGCAATAACGCGAATCAGCCCCAGCATTTT.

This chain links TRBV6-5 with TRBJ1-3; no clear D gene. The germline gives CDR1 MNHEY, CDR2 SVGAGI. V lost 0 bases and J lost 1, with 7 bases in between. The CDR3 length is 15 residues. CDR3 nucleotide sequence: TGTGCCAGCAGTTACTCGAGGATTTCTGGAAACACCATATATTTT. Translating it yields CASSYSRISGNTIYF.

This sequence joins TRBV6-5 and TRBJ2-7, with D possibly TRBD1 on 6 matching bases. This CDR3 contains 12 residues. Germline values: CDR1 MNHEY, CDR2 SVGAGI. The V end was cut by 2 bases, the J end by 7 bases, with 9 bases between. The CDR3 nucleotides read TGTGCCAGCAGTTACCTTCAGGGGGAGCAGTACTTC. As protein: CASSYLQGEQYF.

This chain joins TRBV25-1 and TRBJ1-1; D is unclear. V was trimmed by 5 bases and J by 4 bases, leaving 14 bases between them. The CDR3 loop spans 14 amino acids. Looked up from germline, CDR1 is MGHDK and CDR2 is SYGVNS. CDR3 sequence: CASSIIGKSTEAFF. CDR3 bases: TGTGCCAGCAGTATCATCGGGAAAAGCACTGAAGCTTTCTTT.

The chain is built from TRBV7-2 and TRBJ2-3, with 11 bases fitting TRBD2. CDR1 is SGHTA and CDR2 is FQGNSA in the germline V gene. Trimming at V came to 4 bases and at J to 7 bases, leaving 10 bases not matched to a gene. This CDR3 comprises 16 residues. CDR3 sequence (DNA): TGTGCCAGCAGCTGGGAGGGGACTAGCGGTTCTAATACGCAGTATTTT. It yields the protein CASSWEGTSGSNTQYF. Based on the CDR3 plus reference TRBV7-2 and TRBJ2-3, the full variable domain is GAGVSQSPSNKVTEKGKDVELRCDPISGHTALYWYRQSLGQGLEFLIYFQGNSAPDKSGLPSDRFSAERTGGSVSTLTIQRTQQEDSAVYLCASSWEGTSGSNTQYFGPGTRLTVL.

V gene TRBV5-8 combines with J gene TRBJ1-4; D unclear. This CDR3 has 14 amino acids. The germline V and J ends were trimmed by 2 bases and 0 bases, with 5 bases remaining between them. CDR1 is SGHTS and CDR2 is YDEGEE in the germline V gene. CDR3 nucleotide sequence: TGTGCCAGCAGCTTAGGAGCAACTAATGAAAAACTGTTTTTT. It codes for CASSLGATNEKLFF.

The V gene is TRBV6-6, the J gene TRBJ2-2; 10 bases fit TRBD1. Per the germline V gene, CDR1 is MNHNY and CDR2 is SVGAGI (reference sequence). V dropped 6 bases and J dropped 8; count of bases not matched to a gene: 9. The CDR3 runs 15 residues. The CDR3 here is CASRPTGGADGELFF. For the CDR3, the DNA is TGTGCCAGCAGACCGACAGGGGGCGCAGATGGGGAGCTGTTTTTT.

The rearrangement links TRBV28 to TRBJ2-7, with 9 bases identical to TRBD2. After removal of 6 bases from V and 5 bases from J, the junction contained 14 bases not matched to a gene. Germline V gene lookup returns CDR1 MDHEN and CDR2 SYDVKM. The length of the CDR3 is 16 residues. The DNA for the CDR3 is TGTGCCAGCAGCTTCCCAGTAGGTAGCGGGAGTCACGAGCAGTACTTC. It specifies CASSFPVGSGSHEQYF. The whole variable domain, filled in from reference TRBV28 and TRBJ2-7, reads DVKVTQSSRYLVKRTGEKVFLECVQDMDHENMFWYRQDPGLGLRLIYFSYDVKMKEKGDIPEGYSVSREKKERFSLILESASTNQTSMYLCASSFPVGSGSHEQYFGPGTRLTVT.

Only a few counts were recorded for this clone. The chain recombines TRBV30 with TRBJ1-1; 7 bases fit TRBD1. CDR1 and CDR2 (germline): GTSNPN, SVGIG (reference sequence). V trimming: 4 bases; J trimming: 1 base; junction bases outside the gene matches: 6. This CDR3 has 14 residues. The CDR3 DNA sequence: TGTGCCTGGACCAACAGGGGTAAGAACACTGAAGCTTTCTTT. This sequence encodes CAWTNRGKNTEAFF.

The chain recombines TRBV28 with TRBJ2-7, with D perhaps TRBD1 (6 bases). This CDR3 is 13 amino acids long. In germline, CDR1 is MDHEN, CDR2 SYDVKM. Trimming cost V 8 bases and J 5 bases, with 16 bases left between them. This chain's CDR3 is CASHTTTGNEQYF. The CDR3 DNA sequence: TGTGCCAGCCATACTACAACAGGGAACGAGCAGTACTTC.

The chain recombines TRBV5-5 with TRBJ1-1; 9 nucleotides line up with TRBD1. Germline CDR1 is SGHKS and CDR2 is YYEKEE (reference sequence). There are 15 residues in the CDR3. The V gene end was trimmed by 0 bases and the J gene end by 7 bases; junction bases not matched to a gene: 7. CDR3 DNA sequence: TGTGCCAGCAGCTTGGAGGGACAGGGTTCGAATGAAGCTTTCTTT. Translated, it gives CASSLEGQGSNEAFF.

This clone showed up just once. V and J are TRBV4-2 and TRBJ2-7; no clear D gene. V lost 0 bases to trimming and J lost 3 bases, with 6 bases between them. Germline lookup yields CDR1 LGHNA and CDR2 YNFKEQ. The CDR3 consists of 13 residues. The CDR3 is CASSQEAVYEQYF. In DNA form, the CDR3 reads TGTGCCAGCAGCCAAGAGGCCGTCTACGAGCAGTACTTC.

This sequence joins TRBV18 and TRBJ1-1; 7 positions agree with TRBD1. In germline, CDR1 is KGHSH, CDR2 LQKENI. Trimming took 0 bases from V and 3 from J; bases not matched to a gene: 7. This CDR3 has 16 residues. In nucleotides, the CDR3 is TGTGCCAGCTCACCACCGAATAGGGGGCGGGACACTGAAGCTTTCTTT. It translates to CASSPPNRGRDTEAFF.

The chain links TRBV5-1 to TRBJ2-1; 12 bases fit TRBD2. The germline V gene encodes CDR1 SGHRS and CDR2 YFSETQ. The V segment lost 0 bases and the J segment 4 bases; nucleotides outside the gene matches: 5. The CDR3 consists of 17 residues. This CDR3 is CASSLGLAGVSYNEQFF. The CDR3 region has the DNA TGCGCCAGCAGCTTGGGACTAGCGGGAGTATCGTACAATGAGCAGTTCTTC. The full variable domain, rest sourced from reference TRBV5-1 and TRBJ2-1, is KAGVTQTPRYLIKTRGQQVTLSCSPISGHRSVSWYQQTPGQGLQFLFEYFSETQRNKGNFPGRFSGRQFSNSRSEMNVSTLELGDSALYLCASSLGLAGVSYNEQFFGPGTRLTVL.

V and J are TRBV28 and TRBJ1-5, with D perhaps matching TRBD1 (6 bases). The V and J ends lost 5 bases and 8 bases respectively, with 16 bases between them. CDR3 size: 14 residues. Germline values: CDR1 MDHEN, CDR2 SYDVKM. Here the CDR3 reads CASSPGEGSKPQHF. CDR3 DNA sequence: TGTGCCAGCAGTCCAGGGGAGGGGAGCAAGCCCCAGCATTTT.

This clone appeared a single time. The gene calls are TRBV7-2 and TRBJ1-5; 7 bases fit TRBD1. The V and J ends lost 5 bases and 0 bases, in that order; junction bases with no gene match: 4. The CDR3 is made up of 15 amino acids. In germline, CDR1 is SGHTA, CDR2 FQGNSA. The CDR3 bases are TGTGCCAGCAGCCCCGGGACAGTTAGCAATCAGCCCCAGCATTTT. Protein: CASSPGTVSNQPQHF.

This clone showed up just once. V and J are TRBV21-1 and TRBJ2-1; the tabulated D call, TRBD2, remains unverified against the DNA. TRBV21-1 is assigned pseudogene status. This CDR3 region has 13 residues. CDR3 DNA: TGTGCCAGCAGCAAACGGGAGGGCGGTGAGCAGTTCTTC. It specifies CASSKREGGEQFF.

The V gene is TRBV11-1, the J gene TRBJ2-3; 7 bases fit TRBD1. V trimming: 5 bases; J trimming: 5 bases; junction bases outside the gene matches: 4. Germline loops: CDR1 SGHAT, CDR2 FQDESV (reference sequence). The CDR3 has 13 amino acids. The CDR3 here is CASSPSGGDTQYF. CDR3 sequence (DNA): TGTGCCAGCAGCCCATCAGGGGGAGATACGCAGTATTTT.

This clone was seen just once. The chain couples TRBV2 to TRBJ1-1, with TRBD1 as a possible D gene (6 bases). The V and J ends lost 8 bases and 4 bases respectively, with 11 bases between them. Germline V lookup: CDR1 SNHLY, CDR2 FYNNEI. This CDR3 region has 12 residues. CDR3: CASGLQGTEAFF. In DNA, the CDR3 is TGTGCCAGCGGCTTACAGGGCACTGAAGCTTTCTTT. Drawing the rest from reference TRBV2 and TRBJ1-1, the complete variable domain is EPEVTQTPSHQVTQMGQEVILRCVPISNHLYFYWYRQILGQKVEFLVSFYNNEISEKSEIFDDQFSVERPDGSNFTLKIRSTKLEDSAMYFCASGLQGTEAFFGQGTRLTVV.

This clone was detected only once. V is TRBV28 and J is TRBJ2-2; unclear D gene. Germline V gives CDR1 MDHEN, CDR2 SYDVKM. The CDR3 covers 12 residues. The V and J ends lost 3 bases and 6 bases respectively, with 5 bases between them. CDR3 nucleotides: TGTGCCAGCAGTTTCGGTCCCGGGGAGCTGTTTTTT. This encodes CASSFGPGELFF.

Only one count was recorded for this clone. The chain recombines TRBV5-1 with TRBJ1-3, with D maybe TRBD1 (5 bases). Trimming stripped 3 bases from V and 4 bases from J, with 11 bases between. CDR3 length equals 14 residues. CDR1 is SGHRS, CDR2 YFSETQ, per germline. CDR3 amino acids: CASSSRGVGNTIYF. DNA for the CDR3: TGCGCCAGCAGCTCGCGGGGGGTCGGAAACACCATATATTTT.